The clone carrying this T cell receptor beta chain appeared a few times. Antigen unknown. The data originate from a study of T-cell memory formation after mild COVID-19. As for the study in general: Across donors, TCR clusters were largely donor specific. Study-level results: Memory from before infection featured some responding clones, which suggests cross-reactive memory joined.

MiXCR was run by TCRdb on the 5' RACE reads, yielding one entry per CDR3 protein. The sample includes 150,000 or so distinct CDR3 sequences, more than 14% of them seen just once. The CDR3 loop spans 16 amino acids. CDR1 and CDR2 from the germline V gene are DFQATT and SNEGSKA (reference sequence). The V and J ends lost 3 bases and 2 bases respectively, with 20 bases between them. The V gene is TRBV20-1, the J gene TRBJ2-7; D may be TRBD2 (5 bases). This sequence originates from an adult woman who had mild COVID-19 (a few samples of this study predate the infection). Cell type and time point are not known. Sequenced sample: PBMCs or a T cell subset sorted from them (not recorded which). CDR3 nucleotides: TGCAGTGCTAGTTGGAAAGGACTGAAAGAAACCTACGAGCAGTACTTC. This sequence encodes CSASWKGLKETYEQYF.